The next 23 T cell receptor beta chains were all read from a single sample in a study of T-cell memory formation after mild COVID-19. TCRdb reprocessed the 5' RACE reads via MiXCR and lists one record per CDR3 protein. The data show about 600,000 distinct CDR3 sequences, about 20% seen once. Sequencing used PBMCs or a T cell subset sorted from them (not recorded which). All receptors come from an adult woman who had mild COVID-19 (a few samples of this study predate the infection). Cell type and time point are not known.

At least ten counts were recorded for this clonotype. The chain employs TRBV7-9 and TRBJ2-1; D is possibly TRBD2 (6 bases). This CDR3 region has 16 residues. The germline V gene has CDR1 SEHNR and CDR2 FQNEAQ (reference sequence). The V end was cut by 4 bases, the J end by 4 bases, with 17 bases between. The CDR3 protein is CASSSERRDLYNEQFF. The CDR3 region has the DNA TGTGCCAGCAGCTCCGAGAGACGGGACTTATACAATGAGCAGTTCTTC.

The CDR3, as DNA: TGCGCCAGCAGCTTGGGACAGATGGAGGGCTACACCTTC. It is translated as CASSLGQMEGYTF. The genes are TRBV5-1 and TRBJ1-2, with D possibly TRBD1 on 5 matching bases. This CDR3 contains 13 residues. Germline loops: CDR1 SGHRS, CDR2 YFSETQ. Trimming removed 0 bases from V and 8 bases from J, with 11 bases in between.

This clonotype was counted a single time. The genes are TRBV7-2 and TRBJ2-5; possible D gene TRBD1, 6 bases. V lost 1 base to trimming and J lost 4 bases, with 10 bases between them. Germline assignment: CDR1 SGHTA and CDR2 FQGNSA. The CDR3 totals 14 residues. CDR3 bases: TGTGCCAGCAGCTTAGGAGGACAGTCAGAGACCCAGTACTTC. Its protein product is CASSLGGQSETQYF.

V and J are TRBV18 and TRBJ2-3, with D uncertain. Germline V gives CDR1 KGHSH, CDR2 LQKENI. The CDR3 has 11 residues. Trimming removed 2 bases from V and 5 bases from J, with 2 bases in between. The CDR3 DNA sequence: TGTGCCAGCTCACCAGAAGATACGCAGTATTTT. Its translation: CASSPEDTQYF.

V is TRBV20-1 and J is TRBJ1-2; TRBD1 aligns across 8 bases. The CDR3 is 14 residues long. V shed 3 bases and J 8 bases; nucleotides not matched to a gene: 11. CDR1 is DFQATT, CDR2 SNEGSKA, per germline (reference sequence). This CDR3 is CSARNLGQGYGYTF. DNA of the CDR3: TGCAGTGCTAGGAATCTTGGACAGGGCTACGGCTACACCTTC.

V usage is TRBV6-4 and J usage is TRBJ2-3, with D perhaps TRBD2 (7 bases). Trimming shortened V by 3 bases and J by 1 base, and 17 bases separated the two germline ends. CDR1 is MRHNA and CDR2 is SNTAGT in the germline V gene. This CDR3 is 17 amino acids long. The CDR3, as DNA: TGTGCCAGCAGTGAGGAACCGGGGGGCCGGGGCACAGATACGCAGTATTTT. Encoded protein: CASSEEPGGRGTDTQYF.

The chain joins TRBV27 to TRBJ2-3, with D perhaps matching TRBD2 (6 bases). Trimming shortened V by 2 bases and J by 9 bases, and 9 bases separated the two germline ends. The CDR3 is 12 residues long. CDR1 is MNHEY, CDR2 SMNVEV, per germline (reference sequence). In DNA, the CDR3 is TGTGCCAGCAGTTTAAGGAGCGGGACGCAGTATTTT. Protein product: CASSLRSGTQYF.

This chain connects TRBV27 to TRBJ2-1; D is possibly TRBD1 (5 bases). Germline V CDR1 and CDR2: MNHEY, SMNVEV (reference sequence). Trimming stripped 3 bases from V and 9 bases from J, with 12 bases between. The CDR3 is made up of 13 amino acids. CDR3 coding DNA: TGTGCCAGCAGTTTTAAGGGGTGGGCTGAGCAGTTCTTC. This codes for CASSFKGWAEQFF.

The V and J genes are TRBV5-1 and TRBJ1-6; D is unclear. This CDR3 is 16 amino acids long. The germline V and J ends were trimmed by 3 bases and 6 bases, with 16 bases remaining between them. Germline CDR1 SGHRS, CDR2 YFSETQ. The CDR3 here is CASSWTGLGLNSPLHF. The CDR3 DNA is TGCGCCAGCAGCTGGACCGGGTTAGGACTTAATTCACCCCTCCACTTT.

This clonotype was counted between two and nine times. V usage is TRBV24-1 and J usage is TRBJ2-5; D is possibly TRBD2 (6 bases). V was clipped by 2 bases and J by 7 bases, with 13 bases between them. CDR1 and CDR2 from the germline V gene are KGHDR and SFDVKD. CDR3 length: 14 amino acids. The CDR3 DNA follows: TGTGCCACCAGTGATTCCAGACTAGTTCGGACCCAGTACTTC. Its translation: CATSDSRLVRTQYF.

This clonotype showed up just a few times. The V call is TRBV9, the J call TRBJ2-1; D is ambiguous. V dropped 0 bases and J dropped 10 bases, with 11 bases sitting between them. This CDR3 is 13 amino acids long. Germline CDR1 reads SGDLS; CDR2 reads YYNGEE. The CDR3 DNA sequence: TGTGCCAGCAGCGTAGGAGTCGTCTCGGAGCAGTTCTTC. Its translation is CASSVGVVSEQFF.

This clonotype was seen a handful of times. The chain is built from TRBV7-6 and TRBJ2-2; 11 nucleotides agree with TRBD1. The junction had 6 bases not matched to a gene; V was cut back by 5 bases and J by 4 bases. CDR1 SGHVS and CDR2 FNYEAQ come from the germline V gene. The length of the CDR3 is 16 residues. CDR3 amino acids: CASSIYGQGATGELFF. The CDR3, as DNA: TGTGCCAGCAGCATATATGGACAGGGGGCCACCGGGGAGCTGTTTTTT. Based on the CDR3 plus reference TRBV7-6 and TRBJ2-2, the full variable domain is GAGVSQSPRYKVTKRGQDVALRCDPISGHVSLYWYRQALGQGPEFLTYFNYEAQQDKSGLPNDRFSAERPEGSISTLTIQRTEQRDSAMYRCASSIYGQGATGELFFGEGSRLTVL.

The chain combines TRBV6-5 with TRBJ2-5; no definite D call. The CDR3 has 13 amino acids. The ends were cut back, 2 bases at V and 5 bases at J, with 9 bases in the middle. Germline loops: CDR1 MNHEY, CDR2 SVGAGI. CDR3 region: CASSYGIGETQYF. The CDR3 coding sequence is TGTGCCAGCAGTTACGGGATAGGGGAGACCCAGTACTTC.

The chain has TRBV5-6 and TRBJ1-1, with D unresolved. CDR1 is SGHDT, CDR2 YYEEEE, per germline. V lost 3 bases, J lost 0 bases, and 12 bases lay in between. The CDR3 totals 15 residues. The CDR3 region is CASSSRVRVNTEAFF. As DNA, the CDR3 is TGTGCCAGCAGCTCGCGCGTTCGCGTGAACACTGAAGCTTTCTTT.

This chain joins TRBV5-1 and TRBJ1-2, with unresolved D. The V gene's germline CDR1 is SGHRS and CDR2 YFSETQ. Trimming removed 0 bases from V and 7 bases from J, with 13 bases in between. CDR3 length: 14 residues. This CDR3 is CASSLEPRECGYTF. CDR3 bases: TGCGCCAGCAGCTTGGAACCGCGGGAATGTGGCTACACCTTC.

Details on this clonotype: Since the CDR3 does not end with the conserved phenylalanine or tryptophan, this likely comes from a read error. The chain carries TRBV14 and TRBJ1-2; a weak D match, TRBD1 (6 bases). Germline assignment: CDR1 SGHDN and CDR2 FVKESK. The ends were cut back, 4 bases at V and 3 bases at J, with 12 bases in the middle. CDR3 length: 14 amino acids. The CDR3 is CASSPQGPYYGYTL. Written as DNA, the CDR3 is TGTGCCAGCAGCCCACAGGGACCTTACTATGGCTACACCCTC.

The sample holds a few counts of this clonotype. This chain's CDR3 is CASSLDRGYSDTQYF. In DNA form, the CDR3 reads TGTGCCAGCAGCTTGGACAGGGGATATTCAGATACGCAGTATTTT. The chain is built from TRBV7-9 and TRBJ2-3, with 9 bases lining up with TRBD1. Unmatched junction bases numbered 5, after V lost 3 bases and J lost 4 bases. The CDR3 is 15 amino acids. The germline V gene has CDR1 SEHNR and CDR2 FQNEAQ (reference sequence). Full variable domain (remainder filled in from reference TRBV7-9 and TRBJ2-3): DTGVSQNPRHKITKRGQNVTFRCDPISEHNRLYWYRQTLGQGPEFLTYFQNEAQLEKSRLLSDRFSAERPKGSFSTLEIQRTEQGDSAMYLCASSLDRGYSDTQYFGPGTRLTVL.

The J gene is TRBJ2-2, the V gene TRBV7-8; a possible D gene is TRBD2 (6 bases). V lost 3 bases, J lost 9 bases, and 17 bases lay in between. Germline assignment: CDR1 SGHVS and CDR2 FQNEAQ. The CDR3 contains 15 residues. CDR3 protein: CASSLGLNTVRELFF. The CDR3 coding sequence is TGTGCCAGCAGCTTGGGACTCAACACGGTCAGGGAGCTGTTTTTT.

This clonotype was seen only a few times. The rearrangement joins TRBV3-1 to TRBJ1-6, with a possible D match to TRBD1 (5 bases). CDR3 length equals 15 residues. The germline CDR1 and CDR2 sequences are LGHDT and YNNKEL (reference sequence). Trimming took off 0 bases at V and 11 bases at J, with 14 bases between the two ends. CDR3 coding DNA: TGTGCCAGCAGCCAAGACCCCGCGTCGGGGGCACCCCTCCACTTT. Protein: CASSQDPASGAPLHF.

V is TRBV5-6 and J is TRBJ1-6; the D gene is possibly TRBD1 (5 bases). The germline gives CDR1 SGHDT, CDR2 YYEEEE. This CDR3 comprises 15 residues. Deletions cut 3 bases from V and 10 bases from J, with 17 bases between. The CDR3 loop is CASSWGPVSGSPLHF. CDR3 coding DNA: TGTGCCAGCAGCTGGGGCCCAGTATCAGGATCACCCCTCCACTTT. The whole variable domain, remainder taken from reference TRBV5-6 and TRBJ1-6, is DAGVTQSPTHLIKTRGQQVTLRCSPKSGHDTVSWYQQALGQGPQFIFQYYEEEERQRGNFPDRFSGHQFPNYSSELNVNALLLGDSALYLCASSWGPVSGSPLHFGNGTRLTVT.

The chain joins TRBV2 to TRBJ2-3, with 14 bases that match TRBD2. The CDR3 consists of 15 residues. Germline CDR1 reads SNHLY; CDR2 reads FYNNEI. V lost 7 bases, J lost 4 bases, and 4 bases stayed unmatched. CDR3 sequence (DNA): TGTGCCAGCACCGGACTAGCGGGAGGCCCAGATACGCAGTATTTT. Translating it yields CASTGLAGGPDTQYF.

The chain couples TRBV29-1 to TRBJ2-2, with D perhaps TRBD1 (6 bases). Germline CDR1 reads SQVTM; CDR2 reads ANQGSEA. V lost 0 bases to trimming and J lost 2 bases, with 16 bases between them. The CDR3 contains 17 residues. CDR3 DNA: TGCAGCGTTGAAGATATTGGAGCAGGGGCAAACACCGGGGAGCTGTTTTTT. Protein: CSVEDIGAGANTGELFF.

The V gene is TRBV2, the J gene TRBJ2-1; TRBD1 matches at 7 bases. Germline V gene sequence: CDR1 SNHLY, CDR2 FYNNEI. Unmatched junction bases numbered 9, after V lost 3 bases and J lost 4 bases. This CDR3 has 16 amino acids. The CDR3 sequence: CASSEPKTQGYNEQFF. DNA of the CDR3: TGTGCCAGCAGTGAGCCCAAGACACAGGGGTACAATGAGCAGTTCTTC.